Below, 20 T cell receptor beta chains from the same sample are listed, as sequenced in a study of blood T cell repertoires in COVID-19. Repertoires were generated with immunoSEQ multiplex PCR, while TCRdb's copy carries only in-frame clones and drops some. The repertoire holds about 20,000 clones, with about 86% as singletons. Material for sequencing was peripheral blood. The source is a human donor in a cohort sampled during active COVID-19.

The chain combines TRBV7-9 with TRBJ2-1; TRBD2 agrees at 11 bases. J was trimmed by 3 bases and V by 0 bases; bases with no gene match: 4. The CDR3 has 17 residues. Germline V gene lookup returns CDR1 SEHNR and CDR2 FQNEAQ (reference sequence). The CDR3 nucleotides are TGTGCCAGCAGCTTAGCCCTACTAGCGGGGGTCTACAATGAGCAGTTCTTC. This gives the protein CASSLALLAGVYNEQFF.

This rearrangement joins TRBV12-3 or TRBV12-4 to TRBJ2-7; possible D gene TRBD2, 6 bases. Trimming removed 4 bases from V and 12 bases from J, with 13 bases in between. The CDR3 loop spans 11 amino acids. CDR3 amino acids: CASSSGGSTYF. The CDR3 DNA sequence: TGTGCCAGCAGTTCTGGGGGGAGTACGTACTTC.

The rearrangement joins TRBV6-5 to TRBJ2-1, with a possible D match to TRBD2 (5 bases). Germline V gives CDR1 MNHEY, CDR2 SVGAGI. This CDR3 is 15 amino acids long. Trimming shortened V by 2 bases and J by 5 bases, and 13 bases separated the two germline ends. The CDR3 protein is CASSYVSVRDNEQFF. For the CDR3, the DNA is TGTGCCAGCAGTTACGTTTCGGTGCGGGACAATGAGCAGTTCTTC.

This chain joins TRBV6-5 and TRBJ1-1, with 9 bases identical to TRBD1. The CDR3 is 13 residues long. Trimming took 6 bases from V and 4 from J; bases not matched to a gene: 3. Germline-derived CDR1 and CDR2 are MNHEY and SVGAGI. The CDR3: CASRWDRATEAFF. The CDR3 coding sequence is TGTGCCAGCAGGTGGGACAGGGCCACTGAAGCTTTCTTT.

V gene TRBV3-1 (or the pseudogene TRBV3-2) combines with J gene TRBJ1-1; 7 bases map to TRBD1. The CDR3 has 14 residues. After removal of 4 bases from V and 5 bases from J, the junction contained 7 bases not matched to a gene. The germline CDR1 and CDR2 sequences are LGHDT and YNNKEL (reference sequence). For the CDR3, the DNA is TGTGCCAGCAGCCCAATCAGGGGGAATACTGAAGCTTTCTTT. Translating it yields CASSPIRGNTEAFF.

This chain joins TRBV14 and TRBJ2-3; D is possibly TRBD2 (6 bases). The CDR3 is 18 amino acids. Trimming shortened V by 0 bases and J by 8 bases, and 24 bases separated the two germline ends. Germline assignment: CDR1 SGHDN and CDR2 FVKESK. CDR3 region: CASSQDTGLPFAEPTQYF. The CDR3 nucleotides read TGTGCCAGCAGCCAAGATACGGGACTCCCATTCGCGGAGCCTACGCAGTATTTT.

The chain uses TRBV20-1 and TRBJ1-2; 7 positions match TRBD1. CDR1 DFQATT and CDR2 SNEGSKA come from the germline V gene (reference sequence). This CDR3 has 14 amino acids. The junction had 5 bases not matched to a gene; V was cut back by 3 bases and J by 1 base. The DNA of the CDR3 is TGCAGTGCTAGTGCAGGGGGTTTTAACTATGGCTACACCTTC. Its protein product is CSASAGGFNYGYTF.

V usage is TRBV7-8 and J usage is TRBJ1-1; D is uncertain. V shed 3 bases and J shed 7 bases, with 15 bases lying between them. The length of the CDR3 is 14 residues. Germline V lookup: CDR1 SGHVS, CDR2 FQNEAQ. For the CDR3, the DNA is TGTGCCAGCAGCTTGGGCTCGGGTGCGGGTGAAGCTTTCTTT. Protein: CASSLGSGAGEAFF.

The V and J genes are TRBV6-5 and TRBJ1-3; D uncertain. This CDR3 has 12 amino acids. V shed 8 bases and J shed 4 bases, with 9 bases lying between them. CDR1 and CDR2 from the germline V gene are MNHEY and SVGAGI. CDR3 in DNA: TGTGCCAGCCTTTTATTGGGAAACACCATATATTTT. Its translation is CASLLLGNTIYF.

The count of this clone is one. Written as DNA, the CDR3 is TGTGCCAGCAAGTACTCCTTCTCGGGCAATCAGCCCCAGCATTTT. Translating gives CASKYSFSGNQPQHF. The rearrangement links TRBV2 to TRBJ1-5; D remains ambiguous. Looked up from germline, CDR1 is SNHLY and CDR2 is FYNNEI. There are 15 residues in the CDR3. V lost 7 bases, J lost 2 bases, and 15 bases lay in between.

This rearrangement joins TRBV11-2 to TRBJ2-1, with 7 nucleotides matching TRBD2. The CDR3 loop spans 18 amino acids. The V and J ends lost 2 bases and 0 bases, in that order; junction bases with no gene match: 10. Germline CDR1 and CDR2: SGHAT and FQNNGV. In DNA form, the CDR3 reads TGTGCCAGCAGCTTATCCCCCGGGGGGACTCTCTCCTACAATGAGCAGTTCTTC. Translation: CASSLSPGGTLSYNEQFF.

This clone is a singleton in its sample. J is TRBJ2-1 and V is TRBV2; perhaps TRBD2 as D (6 bases). V lost 2 bases and J 8 bases, leaving 19 bases between the germline ends. The CDR3 is 16 amino acids. Per the germline V gene, CDR1 is SNHLY and CDR2 is FYNNEI. CDR3 in DNA: TGTGCCAGCAGTGAATTGGGGACGGGAGCCTCGGATGAGCAGTTCTTC. It yields the protein CASSELGTGASDEQFF.

The chain combines TRBV27 with TRBJ2-7; the D gene is possibly TRBD1 (5 bases). There are 14 residues in the CDR3. CDR1 MNHEY and CDR2 SMNVEV come from the germline V gene (reference sequence). V dropped 0 bases and J dropped 2 bases, with 8 bases sitting between them. CDR3 DNA sequence: TGTGCCAGCAGTTTATCGATGACAGCCTACGAGCAGTACTTC. Its translation: CASSLSMTAYEQYF.

The CDR3 protein is CASSLQGAGELFF. CDR3 DNA sequence: TGTGCCAGCAGCTTACAGGGGGCCGGGGAGCTGTTTTTT. V usage is TRBV7-9 and J usage is TRBJ2-2; 7 nucleotides line up with TRBD1. V dropped 2 bases and J dropped 6; count of bases not matched to a gene: 0. This CDR3 has 13 amino acids. Germline V gene data show CDR1 as SEHNR and CDR2 as FQNEAQ (reference sequence).

This clone was picked up one time. The chain has TRBV25-1 and TRBJ2-3; D might be TRBD1 (7 bases). V lost 4 bases and J lost 2, with 13 bases in between. Germline V gene lookup returns CDR1 MGHDK and CDR2 SYGVNS. The CDR3 totals 15 residues. The CDR3 coding sequence is TGTGCCAGCAGTGGGAGGGGGCGGACCACAGATACGCAGTATTTT. Protein: CASSGRGRTTDTQYF.

The chain combines TRBV2 with TRBJ2-3; 9 positions agree with TRBD1. Germline CDR1 SNHLY, CDR2 FYNNEI. V dropped 7 bases and J dropped 4; count of bases not matched to a gene: 9. The CDR3 sequence is 15 residues long. CDR3 DNA sequence: TGTGCCAGCACCACGGACAGGGGTAGGGCAGATACGCAGTATTTT. As protein: CASTTDRGRADTQYF.

The chain is built from TRBV15 and TRBJ2-1; TRBD2 is a possible D gene (6 bases). This CDR3 is 16 amino acids long. Trimming removed 1 base at V and 1 base at J, with 11 bases between. Germline-derived CDR1 and CDR2 are LNHNV and YYDKDF (reference sequence). The CDR3 DNA is TGTGCCACCAGCAGAGGTGGGGGGAATTCCTACAATGAGCAGTTCTTC. Amino acid sequence: CATSRGGGNSYNEQFF.

This chain uses TRBV5-1 with TRBJ2-7; 7 bases are a match to TRBD2. V shed 0 bases and J 7 bases; nucleotides not matched to a gene: 10. This CDR3 is built from 15 residues. The germline V gene has CDR1 SGHRS and CDR2 YFSETQ. CDR3 nucleotide sequence: TGCGCCAGCAGCTTGGTTGGAGCGGGGTTCGGAGAGCAGTACTTC. Residues: CASSLVGAGFGEQYF.

This chain links TRBV5-8 with TRBJ2-2, with D maybe TRBD2 (5 bases). Germline lookup yields CDR1 SGHTS and CDR2 YDEGEE. V dropped 4 bases and J dropped 5 bases, with 15 bases sitting between them. The CDR3 runs to 15 residues. DNA of the CDR3: TGTGCCAGCAGCCGGACGGGGTATCAGACCGGGGAGCTGTTTTTT. Residues: CASSRTGYQTGELFF.

The CDR3 region has the DNA TGTGCCAGCAGTTTATCCGGGATCGACGAGCAGTACTTC. This gives the protein CASSLSGIDEQYF. The chain joins TRBV12-3 or TRBV12-4 to TRBJ2-7, with D perhaps matching TRBD2 (5 bases). V lost 2 bases to trimming and J lost 5 bases, with 10 bases between them. This CDR3 spans 13 amino acids.